This TCR beta chain is from a study of blood T cell repertoires in COVID-19. The V gene's germline CDR1 is ENHRY and CDR2 SYGVKD. The CDR3 extends over 16 amino acids. V lost 3 bases and J lost 7; bases outside the gene matches: 4. Repertoires were generated with immunoSEQ multiplex PCR, while TCRdb's copy carries only in-frame clones and drops some. The sample yields roughly 150,000 clones, 80% to 90% seen once. This TCR was sampled from a woman in her sixties or seventies with acute or convalescent COVID-19. V gene TRBV10-3 combines with J gene TRBJ2-1; 15 bases are shared with TRBD2. The sequencing input was peripheral blood. CDR3: CAISDRGLAGGNEQFF. DNA of the CDR3: TGTGCCATCAGTGACCGCGGACTAGCGGGGGGGAATGAGCAGTTCTTC.